The 27 T cell receptor beta chains below were found in one sample sequenced in a study of shared clonotypes between healthy human individuals. TCRdb's table, derived via immunoSEQ multiplex PCR, lists solely in-frame clones and lacks some. The sample has about 110,000 clones, around 65% seen once. Specimen: memory CD8+ T cells sorted from blood. Subset indicated: CD45RO+ cells pooled with CCR7-negative TemRA cells. These receptors came from a woman in her twenties or thirties in good health.

This clone occurred once. Other nucleotide sequences in the sample specify the same CDR3. The V call is TRBV7-2, the J call TRBJ1-1; 7 bases fit TRBD1. Germline CDR1 SGHTA, CDR2 FQGNSA. The V and J ends lost 5 bases and 3 bases, in that order; junction bases with no gene match: 3. This CDR3 is 13 amino acids long. CDR3 nucleotides: TGTGCCAGCAGCCCTCAGGGGGACACTGAAGCTTTCTTT. Amino acids: CASSPQGDTEAFF.

J is TRBJ1-5 and V is TRBV28, with 11 positions matching TRBD1. Trimming at V came to 1 base and at J to 2 bases, leaving 10 bases not matched to a gene. Germline-derived CDR1 and CDR2 are MDHEN and SYDVKM. The CDR3 is 19 amino acids. DNA of the CDR3: TGTGCCAGCAGTTTATTCGCGGACAGGGGGCATTGGCGCAATCAGCCCCAGCATTTT. This translates into CASSLFADRGHWRNQPQHF.

The chain couples TRBV28 to TRBJ2-7, with 11 bases fitting TRBD1. The CDR3 covers 15 residues. Trimming removed 6 bases from V and 5 bases from J; junction bases left unmatched: 9. From germline, CDR1 is MDHEN and CDR2 SYDVKM. The CDR3 loop is CASRKDRGPQDEQYF. The DNA of the CDR3 is TGTGCCAGCAGGAAGGACAGGGGGCCGCAGGACGAGCAGTACTTC.

In its sample, this clone was seen once. The chain links TRBV7-6 to TRBJ2-3; D might be TRBD1 (6 bases). V was pared by 5 bases and J by 2 bases, with 17 bases between. From germline, CDR1 is SGHVS and CDR2 FNYEAQ. This CDR3 has 16 amino acids. As DNA, the CDR3 is TGTGCCAGCAGCCCAGCAGGGGACGGACTCACAGATACGCAGTATTTT. Its protein product is CASSPAGDGLTDTQYF. Based on the CDR3 plus reference TRBV7-6 and TRBJ2-3, the full variable domain is GAGVSQSPRYKVTKRGQDVALRCDPISGHVSLYWYRQALGQGPEFLTYFNYEAQQDKSGLPNDRFSAERPEGSISTLTIQRTEQRDSAMYRCASSPAGDGLTDTQYFGPGTRLTVL.

The chain uses TRBV11-2 and TRBJ1-4; 7 bases map to TRBD1. The CDR3 loop spans 15 amino acids. The V gene's germline CDR1 is SGHAT and CDR2 FQNNGV. Losses at the gene ends were 5 bases for V and 5 bases for J; bases not matched to a gene: 8. Written as DNA, the CDR3 is TGTGCCAGCAGCCCAAGACAGGGCAGGAATGAAAAACTGTTTTTT. The encoded protein is CASSPRQGRNEKLFF. Filled out from reference TRBV11-2 and TRBJ1-4, the complete variable domain reads EAGVAQSPRYKIIEKRQSVAFWCNPISGHATLYWYQQILGQGPKLLIQFQNNGVVDDSQLPKDRFSAERLKGVDSTLKIQPAKLEDSAVYLCASSPRQGRNEKLFFGSGTQLSVL.

J is TRBJ2-2 and V is TRBV19, with a possible D match to TRBD1 (6 bases). Trimming shortened V by 5 bases and J by 4 bases, and 11 bases separated the two germline ends. From germline, CDR1 is LNHDA and CDR2 SQIVND (reference sequence). CDR3 length: 14 residues. The CDR3 region is CASSPGTFTGELFF. Written as DNA, the CDR3 is TGTGCCAGTAGTCCCGGGACATTCACCGGGGAGCTGTTTTTT.

This clone turned up a few times. This sequence joins TRBV2 and TRBJ2-1; 8 bases are a match to TRBD2. This CDR3 spans 15 amino acids. Per germline, CDR1 SNHLY and CDR2 FYNNEI. With 7 bases clipped from V and 5 bases from J, the junction kept 10 bases outside the gene matches. As DNA, the CDR3 is TGTGCCAGCACCAAGGGACTAGGGAAGGACAATGAGCAGTTCTTC. It codes for CASTKGLGKDNEQFF.

This chain uses TRBV29-1 with TRBJ2-1; 7 bases agree with TRBD2. Unmatched junction bases numbered 9, after V lost 5 bases and J lost 8 bases. The germline V gene encodes CDR1 SQVTM and CDR2 ANQGSEA. This CDR3 region has 13 residues. CDR3 in amino acids: CSVWVGGIDEQFF. For the CDR3, the DNA is TGCAGCGTTTGGGTGGGGGGGATTGATGAGCAGTTCTTC.

The chain joins TRBV7-9 to TRBJ2-3; the D gene is possibly TRBD2 (6 bases). The CDR3 is 16 amino acids. The V end was cut by 1 base, the J end by 0 bases, with 11 bases between. Germline-derived CDR1 and CDR2 are SEHNR and FQNEAQ (reference sequence). As DNA, the CDR3 is TGTGCCAGCAGCTTAGGCGGGGAATCTAGCACAGATACGCAGTATTTT. Translation gives CASSLGGESSTDTQYF. Full variable domain (missing parts from reference TRBV7-9 and TRBJ2-3): DTGVSQNPRHKITKRGQNVTFRCDPISEHNRLYWYRQTLGQGPEFLTYFQNEAQLEKSRLLSDRFSAERPKGSFSTLEIQRTEQGDSAMYLCASSLGGESSTDTQYFGPGTRLTVL.

The chain couples TRBV28 to TRBJ2-7; a possible D gene is TRBD2 (6 bases). The V and J ends lost 2 bases and 2 bases respectively, with 16 bases between them. The length of the CDR3 is 16 residues. Germline V gene lookup returns CDR1 MDHEN and CDR2 SYDVKM. In DNA form, the CDR3 reads TGTGCCAGCAGTTTAGGTGTCCTAGCGAAAACCTACGAGCAGTACTTC. It encodes CASSLGVLAKTYEQYF.

The chain combines TRBV9 with TRBJ2-3; the D gene is possibly TRBD2 (6 bases). The CDR3 length is 18 residues. Trimming took off 4 bases at V and 2 bases at J, with 23 bases between the two ends. CDR1 SGDLS and CDR2 YYNGEE come from the germline V gene. The CDR3 DNA is TGTGCCAGCAGCCCCCACGGTCTGGCGGGATTTCCCACAGATACGCAGTATTTT. Translation gives CASSPHGLAGFPTDTQYF.

The rearrangement joins TRBV5-4 to TRBJ2-1; no definite D call. The CDR3 sequence is 13 residues long. Per the germline V gene, CDR1 is SGHNT and CDR2 is YYREEE (reference sequence). V shed 10 bases and J shed 0 bases, with 11 bases lying between them. The CDR3 loop reads CASSPPSYNEQFF. CDR3 coding DNA: TGTGCCTCCAGCCCTCCCTCCTACAATGAGCAGTTCTTC.

The genes are TRBV7-9 and TRBJ2-1, with D possibly matching TRBD2 (6 bases). This CDR3 comprises 14 residues. V was shortened by 7 bases and J by 8 bases, with 18 bases between the two germline ends. The germline V gene has CDR1 SEHNR and CDR2 FQNEAQ (reference sequence). In DNA form, the CDR3 reads TGTGCCAGCACAAAGGTCGTGGGAGGATATGAGCAGTTCTTC. Residues: CASTKVVGGYEQFF.

The rearrangement joins TRBV27 to TRBJ2-7; TRBD2 matches at 7 bases. CDR3 length: 16 residues. Germline loops: CDR1 MNHEY, CDR2 SMNVEV (reference sequence). After removal of 4 bases from V and 1 base from J, the junction contained 10 bases not matched to a gene. CDR3: CASSSWGGSKSYEQYF. The CDR3 DNA reads as TGTGCCAGCAGTTCCTGGGGCGGGAGTAAGTCCTACGAGCAGTACTTC.

Concerning this clone: Other DNA variants within this sample encode the same CDR3. This chain uses TRBV28 with TRBJ2-5, with TRBD1 matching over 10 bases. Trimming cost V 0 bases and J 5 bases; bases outside gene matches: 6. The CDR3 runs to 16 residues. In germline, CDR1 is MDHEN, CDR2 SYDVKM. CDR3 residues: CASSLWGTGVGETQYF. The CDR3 bases are TGTGCCAGCAGTTTATGGGGGACAGGGGTCGGCGAGACCCAGTACTTC.

The chain is built from TRBV19 and TRBJ2-7; 11 nucleotides line up with TRBD2. The germline V gene has CDR1 LNHDA and CDR2 SQIVND (reference sequence). The CDR3 sequence is 14 residues long. The J segment lost 6 bases and the V segment lost 6 bases, leaving 7 bases of the junction unmatched. CDR3 nucleotides: TGTGCCAGTAGCTTAGCGGGAGGGCCGGGCGAGCAGTACTTC. Encoded protein: CASSLAGGPGEQYF.

This chain connects TRBV30 to TRBJ2-7; the D gene could be TRBD1 or TRBD2 (6 bases each). The CDR3 is made up of 13 amino acids. Germline values: CDR1 GTSNPN, CDR2 SVGIG (reference sequence). V lost 3 bases, J lost 1 base, and 10 bases lay in between. CDR3 coding DNA: TGTGCCTGGAGCCCGGGGGCTTCCTACGAGCAGTACTTC. It yields the protein CAWSPGASYEQYF.

The chain carries TRBV28 and TRBJ2-3; D gene ambiguous. Germline CDR1 reads MDHEN; CDR2 reads SYDVKM. The CDR3 runs to 14 residues. Trimming removed 3 bases at V and 1 base at J, with 8 bases between. The CDR3 nucleotides are TGTGCCAGCAGTTTTAGCATTGGCACAGATACGCAGTATTTT. This gives the protein CASSFSIGTDTQYF.

The chain employs TRBV19 and TRBJ2-7; 9 bases match TRBD1. J lost 4 bases, V lost 6 bases, and 4 bases had no gene match. There are 13 residues in the CDR3. Germline CDR1 is LNHDA and CDR2 is SQIVND (reference sequence). The CDR3 region is CASSPGTGYEQYF. The CDR3 DNA is TGTGCCAGTAGCCCCGGGACAGGGTACGAGCAGTACTTC. Drawing the rest from reference TRBV19 and TRBJ2-7, the complete variable domain is DGGITQSPKYLFRKEGQNVTLSCEQNLNHDAMYWYRQDPGQGLRLIYYSQIVNDFQKGDIAEGYSVSREKKESFPLTVTSAQKNPTAFYLCASSPGTGYEQYFGPGTRLTVT.

This clone was found a few times. The chain recombines TRBV5-1 with TRBJ2-5; TRBD2 matches 10 bases. The CDR3 length is 14 residues. Germline CDR1 is SGHRS and CDR2 is YFSETQ. The V gene end was trimmed by 1 base and the J gene end by 7 bases; junction bases not matched to a gene: 4. CDR3 amino acids: CASSLTSGEPTQYF. In DNA form, the CDR3 reads TGCGCCAGCAGCTTGACTAGCGGGGAGCCGACCCAGTACTTC. The full variable domain, rest sourced from reference TRBV5-1 and TRBJ2-5, is KAGVTQTPRYLIKTRGQQVTLSCSPISGHRSVSWYQQTPGQGLQFLFEYFSETQRNKGNFPGRFSGRQFSNSRSEMNVSTLELGDSALYLCASSLTSGEPTQYFGPGTRLLVL.

This rearrangement joins TRBV7-2 to TRBJ2-5, with TRBD2 identical over 8 bases. TRBJ2-7 explains the end of the DNA better; the J call may be wrong. CDR3 length: 14 residues. Germline assignment: CDR1 SGHTA and CDR2 FQGNSA. The CDR3 is CASSLSGSLYEQYF. The DNA for the CDR3 is TGTGCCAGCAGCTTAAGCGGGAGCCTATACGAGCAGTACTTC.

The sample holds one count of this clone. The chain links TRBV6-1 to TRBJ1-3; D possibly corresponds to TRBD1 (6 bases). The CDR3 consists of 17 residues. V gave up 3 bases and J gave up 0 bases, with 15 bases separating them. Germline assignment: CDR1 MNHNS and CDR2 SASEGT. Here the CDR3 reads CASSERGHLGSGNTIYF. For the CDR3, the DNA is TGTGCCAGCAGTGAGAGGGGACATCTAGGCTCTGGAAACACCATATATTTT.

V gene TRBV19 combines with J gene TRBJ1-1; 8 positions match TRBD1. In germline, CDR1 is LNHDA, CDR2 SQIVND (reference sequence). The V gene end was trimmed by 7 bases and the J gene end by 4 bases; junction bases not matched to a gene: 11. The CDR3 runs 15 residues. Written as DNA, the CDR3 is TGTGCCAGTACCCCAAGCCAGGGGGCTTTCACTGAAGCTTTCTTT. Residues: CASTPSQGAFTEAFF.

The gene calls are TRBV15 and TRBJ1-3, with a possible D match to TRBD1 (6 bases). From germline, CDR1 is LNHNV and CDR2 YYDKDF (reference sequence). V shed 3 bases and J shed 1 base, with 16 bases lying between them. The CDR3 has 17 amino acids. The CDR3 DNA sequence: TGTGCCACCAGCAGGTCGGGACACCTAAAGTCTGGAAACACCATATATTTT. Its protein is CATSRSGHLKSGNTIYF. Full variable domain (rest looked up from reference TRBV15 and TRBJ1-3): DAMVIQNPRYQVTQFGKPVTLSCSQTLNHNVMYWYQQKSSQAPKLLFHYYDKDFNNEADTPDNFQSRRPNTSFCFLDIRSPGLGDTAMYLCATSRSGHLKSGNTIYFGEGSWLTVV.

This chain connects TRBV27 to TRBJ2-7; D may be TRBD2 (6 bases). Trimming cost V 6 bases and J 4 bases, with 19 bases left between them. The CDR3 loop spans 15 amino acids. Germline-derived CDR1 and CDR2 are MNHEY and SMNVEV (reference sequence). The CDR3 DNA is TGTGCCAGCAGGGACTACACCCTAGTTCCTTACGAGCAGTACTTC. Translated, it gives CASRDYTLVPYEQYF.

The chain joins TRBV29-1 to TRBJ2-5; TRBD1 aligns across 10 bases. The closer fit of TRBJ2-7 to the DNA end suggests the J call may be wrong. Germline V CDR1 and CDR2: SQVTM, ANQGSEA. This CDR3 comprises 12 residues. CDR3 sequence reads: CSVGQGVYEQYF. As DNA, the CDR3 is TGCAGCGTCGGACAGGGGGTATACGAGCAGTACTTC.

The chain combines TRBV7-8 with TRBJ2-1, with D uncertain. Between the trimmed V and J ends, which lost 1 base and 7 bases, there was a span of 11 bases. The germline V gene has CDR1 SGHVS and CDR2 FQNEAQ. The CDR3 sequence is 14 residues long. CDR3 in amino acids: CASSLDGWANEQFF. CDR3 nucleotide sequence: TGTGCCAGCAGCTTAGATGGATGGGCGAATGAGCAGTTCTTC.